A single sample is the source of the 26 T cell receptor beta chains below, sequenced in a study of CD8+ T cells in alopecia areata. Noted treatment: oral pan-JAK inhibitor, 5-10 mg twice daily. It was cDNA, reverse transcribed from extracted RNA, that served as the sequencing template. TCRdb's table, derived via immunoSEQ multiplex PCR, lists solely in-frame clones and lacks some. The sample yields 180,000 or so clones, 58% seen once. The material was CD4+ T cells sorted from blood, obtained at week 24, from a patient treated with tofacitinib. These receptors all come from a human donor with alopecia areata.

The rearrangement uses TRBV4-2 and TRBJ2-5, with D perhaps matching TRBD2 (7 bases). The CDR3 extends over 14 amino acids. V was trimmed by 4 bases and J by 3 bases, leaving 12 bases between them. The germline V gene has CDR1 LGHNA and CDR2 YNFKEQ. CDR3 loop: CASSPRGGEETQYF. CDR3 nucleotide sequence: TGTGCCAGCAGCCCTAGAGGGGGGGAAGAGACCCAGTACTTC.

The V gene is TRBV25-1, the J gene TRBJ2-1, with 7 bases aligning to TRBD2. The germline CDR1 and CDR2 sequences are MGHDK and SYGVNS. The CDR3 loop spans 14 amino acids. Germline trimming cut 7 bases from V and 2 bases from J; bases unmatched to any gene: 5. The CDR3 is CASIRSGAYNEQFF. CDR3 coding DNA: TGTGCCAGCATCAGAAGCGGGGCCTACAATGAGCAGTTCTTC.

This clone was counted only a few times. This chain connects TRBV4-3 to TRBJ2-5; 9 positions agree with TRBD1. Germline CDR1 and CDR2: LGHNA and YSLEER. This CDR3 region has 15 residues. With V trimmed by 0 bases and J by 5 bases, 4 bases remained unmatched. Here the CDR3 DNA reads TGCGCCAGCAGCCAAGATAACAGGGGGCGGGAGACCCAGTACTTC. It codes for CASSQDNRGRETQYF.

The rearrangement uses TRBV9 and TRBJ2-3, with D uncertain. V was pared by 1 base and J by 2 bases, with 8 bases between. The CDR3 length is 14 residues. The germline V gene encodes CDR1 SGDLS and CDR2 YYNGEE. In DNA form, the CDR3 reads TGTGCCAGCAGCGTAACAACCCACACAGATACGCAGTATTTT. This encodes CASSVTTHTDTQYF.

The chain links TRBV28 to TRBJ2-2; D not certain. The V gene lost 6 bases and the J gene lost 3 bases, with 11 bases spanning the gap. In germline, CDR1 is MDHEN, CDR2 SYDVKM. The CDR3 totals 14 residues. CDR3 protein: CASRPWVDTGELFF. The CDR3 region has the DNA TGTGCCAGCAGACCCTGGGTGGACACCGGGGAGCTGTTTTTT.

V and J are TRBV4-1 and TRBJ1-2, with D unclear. This CDR3 has 14 amino acids. Germline CDR1 and CDR2: MGHRA and YSYEKL. Trimming removed 0 bases at V and 4 bases at J, with 9 bases between. The chain's CDR3 is CASSQDLSVYGYTF. The DNA of the CDR3 is TGCGCCAGCAGCCAAGATTTGTCAGTCTATGGCTACACCTTC.

Only a few counts were recorded for this clone. The rearrangement uses TRBV29-1 and TRBJ2-3; no clear D gene. CDR1 and CDR2 from the germline V gene are SQVTM and ANQGSEA. This CDR3 has 12 residues. Trimming took off 4 bases at V and 3 bases at J, with 8 bases between the two ends. CDR3 protein: CSVGIATDTQYF. CDR3 DNA: TGCAGCGTTGGTATTGCGACAGATACGCAGTATTTT.

The DNA of the CDR3 is TGTGCCAGCAGCGGGGGACTAGCGGGAATAGAGACCCAGTACTTC. Translated: CASSGGLAGIETQYF. This rearrangement joins TRBV9 to TRBJ2-5; 13 bases match TRBD2. The V and J ends lost 3 bases and 4 bases, in that order; junction bases with no gene match: 3. The length of the CDR3 is 15 residues. Germline assignment: CDR1 SGDLS and CDR2 YYNGEE.

Comments on this clone: The junction shows a germline mismatch at one end, possibly a read error. The gene calls are TRBV29-1 and TRBJ1-2; 9 bases are a match to TRBD1. From germline, CDR1 is SQVTM and CDR2 ANQGSEA. CDR3 size: 12 residues. The CDR3 DNA is TGCAGCGTTACTCAAACCCGGGACAGGGCATCCTTC. This translates into CSVTQTRDRASF.

The genes are TRBV7-2 and TRBJ1-2, with D perhaps matching TRBD1 (6 bases). Trimming pared 5 bases from V and 4 bases from J, leaving 17 bases between. Germline values: CDR1 SGHTA, CDR2 FQGNSA. This CDR3 spans 15 amino acids. In DNA form, the CDR3 reads TGTGCCAGCAGCCCCCGGGCAGGGGATTTCTATGGCTACACCTTC. Residues: CASSPRAGDFYGYTF.

This clone has a handful of counts. V and J are TRBV4-1 and TRBJ2-7, with D perhaps TRBD2 (6 bases). Germline-derived CDR1 and CDR2 are MGHRA and YSYEKL. CDR3 size: 18 residues. The V and J ends lost 3 bases and 0 bases respectively, with 21 bases between them. As DNA, the CDR3 is TGCGCCAGCAGCCATGTTTTTTCGGCGCGGGGAAGCTCCTACGAGCAGTACTTC. Its translation is CASSHVFSARGSSYEQYF.

This clone is a singleton in its sample. The J gene is TRBJ1-1, the V gene TRBV7-2; TRBD1 matches at 7 bases. The CDR3 covers 15 residues. CDR1 is SGHTA and CDR2 is FQGNSA in the germline V gene. V shed 1 base and J 6 bases; nucleotides not matched to a gene: 8. As DNA, the CDR3 is TGTGCCAGCAGCTTAGTGCCAGGGGGTCCCGCTGAAGCTTTCTTT. Translated: CASSLVPGGPAEAFF.

The chain combines TRBV13 with TRBJ2-7; D not resolved. The DNA end lines up better with TRBJ2-4; the J call may be wrong. This CDR3 is 12 amino acids long. Per germline, CDR1 PRHDT and CDR2 FYEKMQ (reference sequence). The CDR3: CASSLVSAIQYF. The CDR3 region has the DNA TGTGCCAGCAGCTTAGTTTCGGCCATTCAGTACTTC.

The rearrangement links TRBV11-2 to TRBJ1-1, with D hard to call. Germline lookup yields CDR1 SGHAT and CDR2 FQNNGV. There are 13 residues in the CDR3. V shed 8 bases and J shed 8 bases, with 18 bases lying between them. The CDR3 coding sequence is TGTGCCAGCTCGGCGGGCCAACTCCTGGAAGCTTTCTTT. As protein: CASSAGQLLEAFF.

This chain joins TRBV5-1 and TRBJ2-5, with 13 bases that match TRBD2. V lost 4 bases to trimming and J lost 0 bases; unmatched junction nucleotides: 3. Germline values: CDR1 SGHRS, CDR2 YFSETQ. CDR3 length equals 16 residues. DNA of the CDR3: TGCGCCAGCAGCCCCGGGACTAGCGGGGACCAAGAGACCCAGTACTTC. Translated, it gives CASSPGTSGDQETQYF.

The rearrangement joins TRBV30 to TRBJ2-3; tentative D call: TRBD1 (5 bases). Germline CDR1 reads GTSNPN; CDR2 reads SVGIG (reference sequence). The germline V and J ends were trimmed by 2 bases and 1 base, with 10 bases remaining between them. The CDR3 consists of 14 residues. Here the CDR3 reads CAWSRGGGTDTQYF. CDR3 coding DNA: TGTGCCTGGAGTAGGGGTGGCGGCACAGATACGCAGTATTTT.

This clone was counted a few times. V is TRBV5-6 and J is TRBJ2-5; 12 nucleotides align to TRBD2. CDR1 and CDR2 from the germline V gene are SGHDT and YYEEEE. Trimming took 4 bases from V and 2 from J; bases not matched to a gene: 6. The CDR3 is 16 amino acids. CDR3 residues: CASSPGLAGFQETQYF. The DNA for the CDR3 is TGTGCCAGCAGCCCCGGACTAGCGGGGTTTCAAGAGACCCAGTACTTC. The full variable domain, in which reference TRBV5-6 and TRBJ2-5 provide the parts outside the CDR3, is DAGVTQSPTHLIKTRGQQVTLRCSPKSGHDTVSWYQQALGQGPQFIFQYYEEEERQRGNFPDRFSGHQFPNYSSELNVNALLLGDSALYLCASSPGLAGFQETQYFGPGTRLLVL.

The V call is TRBV2, the J call TRBJ2-5; TRBD2 aligns across 8 bases. The trim removed 4 bases at V and 5 bases at J, leaving 9 bases unmatched. CDR3 size: 15 residues. Germline-derived CDR1 and CDR2 are SNHLY and FYNNEI. The CDR3 protein is CASSGRGGRDETQYF. DNA for the CDR3: TGTGCCAGCAGTGGACGCGGGGGGAGGGACGAGACCCAGTACTTC.

This clone has a single count. CDR3 nucleotides: TGTGCCAGCAGCCCCTCCTCAGGGTACGAGCAGTACTTC. It yields the protein CASSPSSGYEQYF. The chain links TRBV6-5 to TRBJ2-7; a possible D gene is TRBD1 (5 bases). Germline-derived CDR1 and CDR2 are MNHEY and SVGAGI. The CDR3 totals 13 residues. Deletions cut 6 bases from V and 4 bases from J, with 13 bases between.

This clone came up a few times. The chain joins TRBV5-1 to TRBJ2-1, with 9 bases matching TRBD2. CDR1 is SGHRS, CDR2 YFSETQ, per germline. The CDR3 is made up of 14 amino acids. Germline trimming cut 7 bases from V and 4 bases from J; bases unmatched to any gene: 6. The CDR3 loop reads CASSGTSRYNEQFF. The CDR3 region has the DNA TGCGCCAGCTCCGGGACTAGCAGGTACAATGAGCAGTTCTTC.

This clone was recorded once. V and J are TRBV2 and TRBJ2-6, with D uncertain. The CDR3 totals 16 residues. V lost 9 bases and J 0 bases, leaving 15 bases between the germline ends. CDR1 SNHLY and CDR2 FYNNEI come from the germline V gene. CDR3 sequence (DNA): TGTGCCAGTTCCCCGAACCGGGCCTCTGGGGCCAACGTCCTGACTTTC. Protein product: CASSPNRASGANVLTF. Full variable domain (rest looked up from reference TRBV2 and TRBJ2-6): EPEVTQTPSHQVTQMGQEVILRCVPISNHLYFYWYRQILGQKVEFLVSFYNNEISEKSEIFDDQFSVERPDGSNFTLKIRSTKLEDSAMYFCASSPNRASGANVLTFGAGSRLTVL.

This clone was seen a handful of times. The V call is TRBV2, the J call TRBJ2-2; 8 bases fit TRBD1. This CDR3 has 16 amino acids. Germline V gives CDR1 SNHLY, CDR2 FYNNEI. Trimming cost V 6 bases and J 5 bases; bases outside gene matches: 11. The CDR3 is CASSLQGQVRTGELFF. CDR3 DNA sequence: TGTGCCAGCAGCCTTCAGGGACAGGTTCGAACCGGGGAGCTGTTTTTT.

The chain uses TRBV5-4 and TRBJ1-1; TRBD1 matches 8 bases. CDR3 length: 16 amino acids. The germline CDR1 and CDR2 sequences are SGHNT and YYREEE (reference sequence). The J segment lost 1 base and the V segment lost 4 bases, leaving 9 bases of the junction unmatched. The CDR3 is CASSLGRTGPNTEAFF. CDR3 nucleotides: TGTGCCAGCAGCCTTGGTCGGACAGGGCCGAACACTGAAGCTTTCTTT.

This sequence joins TRBV7-2 and TRBJ2-4, with D perhaps matching TRBD1 (5 bases). Germline V gene sequence: CDR1 SGHTA, CDR2 FQGNSA. CDR3 length: 13 amino acids. The germline V and J ends were trimmed by 3 bases and 8 bases, with 11 bases remaining between them. CDR3 residues: CASSFQGSDIQYF. CDR3 sequence (DNA): TGTGCCAGCAGCTTTCAGGGTAGTGACATTCAGTACTTC.

This clone was counted a few times. The chain carries TRBV29-1 and TRBJ1-4, with TRBD1 as a possible D gene (6 bases). V was pared by 7 bases and J by 11 bases, with 23 bases between. CDR3 size: 14 residues. Germline values: CDR1 SQVTM, CDR2 ANQGSEA. CDR3 sequence reads: CSGLSPGALGKLFF. CDR3 sequence (DNA): TGCAGCGGCCTCTCCCCGGGGGCGTTAGGTAAACTGTTTTTT.

The chain links TRBV5-1 to TRBJ2-1; 7 positions agree with TRBD2. This CDR3 has 16 amino acids. Germline CDR1 is SGHRS and CDR2 is YFSETQ. Germline trimming cut 0 bases from V and 4 bases from J; bases unmatched to any gene: 7. The CDR3 DNA reads TGCGCCAGCAGCTTGGAGGCTAGCGGTGGGTACAATGAGCAGTTCTTC. Translated: CASSLEASGGYNEQFF.